These T cell receptor beta chains were read from a single sample in a study of CD8 T cells in ankylosing spondylitis. TCRdb reprocessed the 5' RACE reads with MiXCR, giving one entry per CDR3 protein. The table lists about 170,000 distinct CDR3 sequences, around 19% of them singletons. Specimen: blood, either unsorted or a sorted T cell fraction (not recorded which). Receptor source: a male donor with ankylosing spondylitis or in good health (not recorded which). CDR3s include the opening cysteine and the closing phenylalanine or tryptophan. The D gene is left open where the match is weak. Only some rows state a clone size, as once, few, many or a class for expanded clones.

size: many
J: TRBJ2-2
D: TRBD2
V: TRBV14
DNA: TGTGCCAGCAGCGTCTTGTATAGCGGGAGCTTATCCGGGGAGCTGTTTTTT
CDR3: CASSVLYSGSLSGELFF

size: few
J: TRBJ2-1
D: .
V: TRBV20-1
DNA: TGCAGTGCTGACGGGACTTCCCTTGATGAGCAGTTCTTC
CDR3: CSADGTSLDEQFF

size: many
J: TRBJ1-1
D: TRBD1
V: TRBV5-1
DNA: TGCGCCAGCAGCTCGGGACAGACGGGTGAAGCTTTCTTT
CDR3: CASSSGQTGEAFF

size: .
J: TRBJ1-5
D: .
V: TRBV20-1
DNA: TGCAGTGCTAGAGATTTATTTGGGGGGGCAAGCAATCAGCCCCAGCATTTT
CDR3: CSARDLFGGASNQPQHF

size: many
J: TRBJ2-3
D: .
V: TRBV20-1
DNA: TGCAGTGCGCACCGATCCACAGATACGCAGTATTTT
CDR3: CSAHRSTDTQYF

size: few
J: TRBJ2-2
D: .
V: TRBV7-9
DNA: TGTGCCAGCAGCTTATCGGCAGGGGCCAACACCGGGGAGCCGTTTTTT
CDR3: CASSLSAGANTGEPFF

size: many
J: TRBJ2-7
D: TRBD1
V: TRBV29-1
DNA: TGCAGCGCTCGGGACAGTTCCAACGAGCAGTACTTC
CDR3: CSARDSSNEQYF

size: many
J: TRBJ2-7
D: .
V: TRBV28
DNA: TGTGCCAGCAGAGACAGCAGGGACGAGCAGTACTTC
CDR3: CASRDSRDEQYF

size: many
J: TRBJ2-6
D: .
V: TRBV5-6
DNA: TGTGCCAGCAGCCCGGACGGTAGCTCTGGGGCCAACGTCCTGACTTTC
CDR3: CASSPDGSSGANVLTF

size: many
J: TRBJ2-3
D: TRBD2
V: TRBV5-1
DNA: TGCGCCAGCAGTACTTATAGCGGGAGTGGTACAGATACGCAGTATTTT
CDR3: CASSTYSGSGTDTQYF

size: few
J: TRBJ2-7
D: .
V: TRBV18
DNA: TGTGCCAGCTCTCAGAGAGGCAGGGCCTACGAGCAGTACTTC
CDR3: CASSQRGRAYEQYF

size: .
J: TRBJ2-7
D: .
V: TRBV28
DNA: TGTGCCAGCAAAACAGGGACCTCCTACGAGCAGTACTTC
CDR3: CASKTGTSYEQYF

size: many
J: TRBJ2-7
D: TRBD1
V: TRBV20-1
DNA: TGCAGTGCCCCTCGACAGGGGCGTTTCTCCGAGCAGTACTTC
CDR3: CSAPRQGRFSEQYF

size: many
J: TRBJ1-3
D: .
V: TRBV12-3/TRBV12-4
DNA: TGTGCCAGCAGTTTAACCAGAGGACCCATATATTTT
CDR3: CASSLTRGPIYF

size: .
J: TRBJ2-1
D: TRBD2
V: TRBV12-3/TRBV12-4
DNA: TGTGCCAGCTGTTTAGGGAGCGGGAGAGGAGGGTACAATGAGCAGTTCTTC
CDR3: CASCLGSGRGGYNEQFF

size: many
J: TRBJ2-1
D: TRBD2
V: TRBV12-3/TRBV12-4
DNA: TGTGCCAGCACCCGAGACTCGGGAGGTGGAGACAATGAGCAGTTCTTC
CDR3: CASTRDSGGGDNEQFF

size: .
J: TRBJ2-7
D: TRBD2
V: TRBV3-1
DNA: TGTGCCAGCAGCCAAGAGGAAGCGGGAGGCTACGAGCAGTACTTC
CDR3: CASSQEEAGGYEQYF

size: many
J: TRBJ1-4
D: .
V: TRBV30
DNA: TGTGCCTGGGCCCAGGGTTTTCGGGCAAAACTGTTTTTT
CDR3: CAWAQGFRAKLFF

size: many
J: TRBJ1-2
D: .
V: TRBV20-1
DNA: TGCAGTGCTAGAGATGAAGGAGCCATGCGGGGCTACACCTTC
CDR3: CSARDEGAMRGYTF

size: few
J: TRBJ2-3
D: TRBD2
V: TRBV5-1
DNA: TGCGCCAGCAGCGCCAGACTAGCGGGAGGCCTCTACACAGATACGCAGTATTTT
CDR3: CASSARLAGGLYTDTQYF

size: many
J: TRBJ2-1
D: .
V: TRBV27
DNA: TGTGCCAGCAGTCGAAAGCAGGGGAATGAGCAGTTCTTC
CDR3: CASSRKQGNEQFF

size: once
J: TRBJ1-1
D: .
V: TRBV6-5
DNA: TGTGCCAGCGGGGGGCGGAACACTGAAGCTTTCTTT
CDR3: CASGGRNTEAFF

size: few
J: TRBJ2-4
D: .
V: TRBV29-1
DNA: TGCAGCGTCGATAGTCCCCTTCCCGACATTCAGTACTTC
CDR3: CSVDSPLPDIQYF

size: .
J: TRBJ2-1
D: TRBD2
V: TRBV27
DNA: TGTGCCAGCAGTTTGACGGGAGGGCCCTACAATGAGCAGTTCTTC
CDR3: CASSLTGGPYNEQFF

size: .
J: TRBJ2-1
D: .
V: TRBV12-3/TRBV12-4
DNA: TGTGCCAGCCTCGCGGGCCCCAACAATGAGCAGTTCTTC
CDR3: CASLAGPNNEQFF

size: few
J: TRBJ1-1
D: .
V: TRBV6-5
DNA: TGTGCCAGCACTCGGGGGAACACTGAAGCTTTCTTT
CDR3: CASTRGNTEAFF

size: many
J: TRBJ1-1
D: .
V: TRBV5-1
DNA: TGCGCCAGCAGCTTGGATACAGCCTTGAACACTGAAGCTTTCTTT
CDR3: CASSLDTALNTEAFF

size: .
J: TRBJ2-5
D: TRBD2
V: TRBV5-1
DNA: TGCGCCACCACATCGGGACTAGCTGGCGAGACCCAGTACTTC
CDR3: CATTSGLAGETQYF

size: many
J: TRBJ1-2
D: .
V: TRBV5-1
DNA: TGCGCCAGCAGCTTGGAACACGGAGCTATAGGCTACACCTTC
CDR3: CASSLEHGAIGYTF

size: many
J: TRBJ1-1
D: TRBD1
V: TRBV11-2
DNA: TGTGCCAGCAGCTCGGGACAGCCGAACACTGAAGCTTTCTTT
CDR3: CASSSGQPNTEAFF

size: .
J: TRBJ2-1
D: TRBD1
V: TRBV20-1
DNA: TGCAGTGCTCCGTCCGGACAGGGTAACAATGAGCAGTTCTTC
CDR3: CSAPSGQGNNEQFF

size: many
J: TRBJ2-7
D: .
V: TRBV6-1
DNA: TGTGCCACCTGGGACACCACCTACGAGCAGTACTTC
CDR3: CATWDTTYEQYF

size: few
J: TRBJ1-1
D: .
V: TRBV28
DNA: TGTGCCAGCAGTTTGAGCGGGTTTAACACTGAAGCTTTCTTT
CDR3: CASSLSGFNTEAFF

size: many
J: TRBJ2-3
D: TRBD2
V: TRBV5-1
DNA: TGCGCCAGCAGCCAGGGACTAGTGGCAGATACGCAGTATTTT
CDR3: CASSQGLVADTQYF

size: many
J: TRBJ2-3
D: TRBD2
V: TRBV5-1
DNA: TGCGCCAGCAAAGTCGCGGGAGGGCCTGCAGATACGCAGTATTTT
CDR3: CASKVAGGPADTQYF

size: few
J: TRBJ2-3
D: .
V: TRBV20-1
DNA: TGCAGTGCTAGCTACAGTACAGATACGCAGTATTTT
CDR3: CSASYSTDTQYF

size: many
J: TRBJ2-5
D: .
V: TRBV5-1
DNA: TGCGCCAGCAGCTTGGAGGGAGGCGGGGAGACCCAGTACTTC
CDR3: CASSLEGGGETQYF

size: many
J: TRBJ2-7
D: .
V: TRBV3-1
DNA: TGTGCCAGCAGCCGAAGGCAGGGGCCCGACCCCTACGAGCAGTACTTC
CDR3: CASSRRQGPDPYEQYF

size: .
J: TRBJ2-3
D: .
V: TRBV20-1
DNA: TGCTTTGCTAGAGTGATGGGCAGCAGTGCAGATACGCAGTATTTT
CDR3: CFARVMGSSADTQYF

size: .
J: TRBJ1-3
D: .
V: TRBV7-3
DNA: TGTGCCAGCAGCCCCCAGCAGGGTCCCGTTGGAAACACCATATATTTT
CDR3: CASSPQQGPVGNTIYF

size: few
J: TRBJ1-4
D: TRBD1
V: TRBV5-5
DNA: TGTGCCAGCAGCTTGGGCGGGACAGGAGACATGGAAAAACTGTTTTTT
CDR3: CASSLGGTGDMEKLFF

size: .
J: TRBJ1-1
D: .
V: TRBV3-1
DNA: TGTGCCAGCAGCCAAGATGCCTGGGGGGAGGGCACTGAAGCTTTCTTT
CDR3: CASSQDAWGEGTEAFF

size: .
J: TRBJ2-1
D: .
V: TRBV4-2
DNA: TGTGCCAGCAGCCAAGCGACGAACTTCCCCTACAATGAGCAGTTCTTC
CDR3: CASSQATNFPYNEQFF

size: .
J: TRBJ1-5
D: TRBD1
V: TRBV28
DNA: TGTGCCAGCAGTTCGGACAGGGGGGTTCAGCCCCAGCATTTT
CDR3: CASSSDRGVQPQHF

size: .
J: TRBJ1-2
D: TRBD1
V: TRBV5-4
DNA: TGTGCCAGCAGAATGACAGGGGGCGCTTCCTATGGCTACACCTTC
CDR3: CASRMTGGASYGYTF

size: .
J: TRBJ2-6
D: .
V: TRBV12-3/TRBV12-4
DNA: TGTGCCAGCAGTTTAAGACTCTCTGGGGCCAACGTCCTGACTTTC
CDR3: CASSLRLSGANVLTF

size: .
J: TRBJ2-2
D: .
V: TRBV24-1
DNA: TGTGCCACCAGTGAACGAGGGTACCGGAGGGGCCGGGAGCTGTTTTTT
CDR3: CATSERGYRRGRELFF

size: .
J: TRBJ1-5
D: .
V: TRBV10-3
DNA: TGTGCCATCAGTCCCGGGGGCAACAATCAGCCCCAGCATTTT
CDR3: CAISPGGNNQPQHF

size: .
J: TRBJ2-1
D: TRBD2
V: TRBV6-1
DNA: TGTGCCAGCAGCCCCCCCGGGAGGGTGGGCAATGAGCAGTTCTTC
CDR3: CASSPPGRVGNEQFF

size: .
J: TRBJ2-3
D: .
V: TRBV24-1
DNA: TGTGCCACCGCTGGGACAGATACGCAGTATTTT
CDR3: CATAGTDTQYF

size: once
J: TRBJ2-5
D: .
V: TRBV6-1
DNA: TGTGCCAGCAGGATCCAAGGGGGGAGTGGAGAGACCCAGTACTTC
CDR3: CASRIQGGSGETQYF

size: many
J: TRBJ1-3
D: .
V: TRBV12-3/TRBV12-4
DNA: TGTGCCAGCAGTTTTTCGGGTGGCCGTGGAAACACCATATATTTT
CDR3: CASSFSGGRGNTIYF

size: many
J: TRBJ1-5
D: .
V: TRBV29-1
DNA: TGCAGCGTTGAGGAAGTTAGCAATCAGCCCCAGCATTTT
CDR3: CSVEEVSNQPQHF

size: .
J: TRBJ2-3
D: .
V: TRBV3-1
DNA: TGTGCCAGCAGCCAAGATATTGGCGGGTTGGGAGATACGCAGTATTTT
CDR3: CASSQDIGGLGDTQYF